The 22 T cell receptor beta chains below all came from one sample that was sequenced in a study of T cell responses to AZD1222 COVID-19 vaccine. Sequencing used immunoSEQ multiplex PCR; TCRdb keeps in-frame clones, though not all of them. This table holds around 140,000 clones, roughly 91% found once. The input for sequencing was peripheral blood, taken 28 days after the second AZD1222 dose. The receptor source for this set is an adult who received the AZD1222 COVID-19 vaccine.

The V call is TRBV15, the J call TRBJ1-5, with a tentative D call TRBD1 (6 bases). Between the trimmed V and J ends, which lost 6 bases and 3 bases, there was a span of 15 bases. The CDR3 length is 15 residues. Germline lookup yields CDR1 LNHNV and CDR2 YYDKDF (reference sequence). The CDR3 sequence: CATSQGPNVNQPQHF. The CDR3, as DNA: TGTGCCACCAGTCAGGGGCCGAATGTCAATCAGCCCCAGCATTTT.

The chain employs TRBV6-5 and TRBJ1-1; a weak D match, TRBD1 (5 bases). Germline CDR1 and CDR2: MNHEY and SVGAGI. The CDR3 has 14 residues. V was shortened by 6 bases and J by 1 base, with 12 bases between the two germline ends. The chain's CDR3 is CASSYNGGNTEAFF. Here the CDR3 DNA reads TGTGCCAGCAGCTACAATGGGGGGAACACTGAAGCTTTCTTT.

This rearrangement joins TRBV6-5 to TRBJ1-1; the D gene is possibly TRBD1 (6 bases). CDR1 is MNHEY and CDR2 is SVGAGI in the germline V gene. The CDR3 runs to 14 residues. V lost 8 bases and J lost 3, with 16 bases in between. The CDR3 reads CASHPRGGDTEAFF. The CDR3, as DNA: TGTGCCAGCCATCCCAGAGGGGGGGACACTGAAGCTTTCTTT.

The rearrangement links TRBV4-2 to TRBJ1-2; the match to TRBD1 covers 8 bases. Germline CDR1 and CDR2: LGHNA and YNFKEQ. The trim removed 4 bases at V and 3 bases at J, leaving 10 bases unmatched. This CDR3 is 16 amino acids long. In DNA, the CDR3 is TGTGCCAGCAGCCTACTGGGGGACAGGCTCTACTATGGCTACACCTTC. It specifies CASSLLGDRLYYGYTF.

The CDR3 reads CASSSRQGGMNTEAFF. DNA for the CDR3: TGTGCCAGCAGCTCCCGGCAGGGAGGGATGAACACTGAAGCTTTCTTT. The chain is built from TRBV9 and TRBJ1-1, with D maybe TRBD1 (5 bases). The length of the CDR3 is 16 residues. Germline assignment: CDR1 SGDLS and CDR2 YYNGEE. V lost 4 bases, J lost 0 bases, and 16 bases lay in between.

V gene TRBV12-3 or TRBV12-4 combines with J gene TRBJ2-2; D is undetermined. Trimming took 2 bases from V and 6 from J, leaving 4 bases between them. The CDR3 sequence is 12 residues long. The CDR3 here is CASSLSAGELFF. The CDR3 region has the DNA TGTGCCAGCAGTTTATCGGCCGGGGAGCTGTTTTTT.

This clone appeared once. The chain carries TRBV2 and TRBJ1-6, with 10 bases lining up with TRBD1. The germline gives CDR1 SNHLY, CDR2 FYNNEI. CDR3 length equals 16 residues. V lost 6 bases and J lost 8; bases outside the gene matches: 10. CDR3 sequence reads: CASRTSGQGNYSPLHF. The CDR3 region has the DNA TGTGCCAGCAGGACCTCGGGACAGGGGAATTATTCACCCCTCCACTTT. Filled out from reference TRBV2 and TRBJ1-6, the complete variable domain reads EPEVTQTPSHQVTQMGQEVILRCVPISNHLYFYWYRQILGQKVEFLVSFYNNEISEKSEIFDDQFSVERPDGSNFTLKIRSTKLEDSAMYFCASRTSGQGNYSPLHFGNGTRLTVT.

This clone was seen once. The chain links TRBV5-1 to TRBJ1-1; 7 bases are shared with TRBD1. The CDR3 has 13 amino acids. Losses at the gene ends were 7 bases for V and 3 bases for J; bases not matched to a gene: 6. The germline CDR1 and CDR2 sequences are SGHRS and YFSETQ. DNA for the CDR3: TGCGCCAGCCGCGGGACAGTAGACACTGAAGCTTTCTTT. This gives the protein CASRGTVDTEAFF. Together with reference TRBV5-1 and TRBJ1-1, the CDR3 gives the full variable domain: KAGVTQTPRYLIKTRGQQVTLSCSPISGHRSVSWYQQTPGQGLQFLFEYFSETQRNKGNFPGRFSGRQFSNSRSEMNVSTLELGDSALYLCASRGTVDTEAFFGQGTRLTVV.

This clone was seen only once. This sequence joins TRBV10-3 and TRBJ1-1, with D perhaps matching TRBD1 (6 bases). Between the trimmed V and J ends, which lost 3 bases and 2 bases, there was a span of 10 bases. The CDR3 consists of 14 residues. Germline assignment: CDR1 ENHRY and CDR2 SYGVKD. CDR3 protein: CAISDPTGNTEAFF. DNA of the CDR3: TGTGCCATCAGTGACCCGACAGGAAACACTGAAGCTTTCTTT.

As regards this clone: Other nucleotide sequences from this sample produce the same CDR3. J is TRBJ1-3 and V is TRBV28; D gene ambiguous. The CDR3 runs to 14 residues. V was shortened by 3 bases and J by 1 base, with 7 bases between the two germline ends. The germline V gene encodes CDR1 MDHEN and CDR2 SYDVKM. Written as DNA, the CDR3 is TGTGCCAGCAGTTTGGGGATTTCTGGAAACACCATATATTTT. It is translated as CASSLGISGNTIYF.

This clone was seen more than once but under ten times. The CDR3 here is CASSHSGRGDTGELFF. The CDR3 nucleotides read TGTGCCAGCAGTCATAGCGGGAGAGGAGACACCGGGGAGCTGTTTTTT. The gene calls are TRBV6-4 and TRBJ2-2; TRBD2 matches at 9 bases. The CDR3 runs to 16 residues. Trimming removed 5 bases from V and 3 bases from J; junction bases left unmatched: 7. CDR1 is MRHNA, CDR2 SNTAGT, per germline.

The chain carries TRBV28 and TRBJ1-2; TRBD1 is a possible D gene (5 bases). CDR3 size: 11 residues. V lost 2 bases to trimming and J lost 14 bases, with 12 bases between them. Germline V CDR1 and CDR2: MDHEN, SYDVKM. The CDR3 region is CASSLHGAGTF. CDR3 DNA sequence: TGTGCCAGCAGTTTACATGGGGCAGGGACCTTC.

The chain combines TRBV5-1 with TRBJ1-1; D is possibly TRBD1 (5 bases). The CDR3 is made up of 14 amino acids. V was trimmed by 7 bases and J by 0 bases, leaving 13 bases between them. Germline assignment: CDR1 SGHRS and CDR2 YFSETQ. The CDR3 sequence: CASGQLGLNTEAFF. CDR3 nucleotide sequence: TGCGCCAGCGGGCAGTTGGGACTGAACACTGAAGCTTTCTTT.

V and J are TRBV30 and TRBJ1-2; TRBD1 agrees at 8 bases. Looked up from germline, CDR1 is GTSNPN and CDR2 is SVGIG (reference sequence). V was pared by 3 bases and J by 3 bases, with 6 bases of the junction left unmatched. This CDR3 is 14 amino acids long. CDR3 residues: CAWRGQVQDYGYTF. The CDR3, as DNA: TGTGCCTGGAGGGGACAGGTACAGGACTATGGCTACACCTTC.

The V call is TRBV7-9, the J call TRBJ1-1; D gene ambiguous. Looked up from germline, CDR1 is SEHNR and CDR2 is FQNEAQ (reference sequence). The CDR3 length is 10 residues. V was clipped by 8 bases and J by 4 bases, with 5 bases between them. CDR3 nucleotides: TGTGCCAGCGCGGTCACTGAAGCTTTCTTT. It encodes CASAVTEAFF.

V is TRBV5-1 and J is TRBJ1-2, with 8 bases aligning to TRBD1. The ends lost 6 bases at V and 5 bases at J; junction bases unmatched: 6. The germline V gene has CDR1 SGHRS and CDR2 YFSETQ. The CDR3 is 13 residues long. The CDR3 protein is CASTMDRDYGYTF. CDR3 coding DNA: TGCGCCAGCACCATGGACAGGGATTATGGCTACACCTTC.

The chain links TRBV7-9 to TRBJ1-3; D unresolved. The CDR3 contains 14 residues. V lost 8 bases to trimming and J lost 0 bases, with 11 bases between them. In germline, CDR1 is SEHNR, CDR2 FQNEAQ (reference sequence). In DNA form, the CDR3 reads TGTGCCAGCGGTCAGGCCACCTCTGGAAACACCATATATTTT. It translates to CASGQATSGNTIYF.

CDR3 bases: TGTGCCTCCTATCGGCTACTGGACACTGAAGCTTTCTTT. Amino acid sequence: CASYRLLDTEAFF. V usage is TRBV28 and J usage is TRBJ1-1; no clear D. This CDR3 has 13 residues. Germline assignment: CDR1 MDHEN and CDR2 SYDVKM. V shed 11 bases and J shed 3 bases, with 16 bases lying between them. Together with reference TRBV28 and TRBJ1-1, the CDR3 gives the full variable domain: DVKVTQSSRYLVKRTGEKVFLECVQDMDHENMFWYRQDPGLGLRLIYFSYDVKMKEKGDIPEGYSVSREKKERFSLILESASTNQTSMYLCASYRLLDTEAFFGQGTRLTVV.

The chain couples TRBV15 to TRBJ2-7; 7 bases agree with TRBD2. V lost 5 bases, J lost 0 bases, and 4 bases stayed unmatched. Germline V gives CDR1 LNHNV, CDR2 YYDKDF (reference sequence). This CDR3 spans 14 amino acids. The CDR3 is CATSARGSSYEQYF. Written as DNA, the CDR3 is TGTGCCACCAGCGCACGCGGGAGCTCCTACGAGCAGTACTTC. The entire variable domain, with the rest obtained from reference TRBV15 and TRBJ2-7, is as follows: DAMVIQNPRYQVTQFGKPVTLSCSQTLNHNVMYWYQQKSSQAPKLLFHYYDKDFNNEADTPDNFQSRRPNTSFCFLDIRSPGLGDTAMYLCATSARGSSYEQYFGPGTRLTVT.

The chain combines TRBV5-1 with TRBJ2-2; 9 bases are a match to TRBD2. Germline V gene data show CDR1 as SGHRS and CDR2 as YFSETQ. CDR3 length equals 16 residues. V shed 0 bases and J 6 bases; nucleotides not matched to a gene: 6. This chain's CDR3 is CASSLGGRVLAGELFF. The CDR3 coding sequence is TGCGCCAGCAGCTTGGGCGGGAGGGTTTTGGCCGGGGAGCTGTTTTTT.

The rearrangement uses TRBV6-5 and TRBJ2-3; TRBD1 matches at 8 bases. The CDR3 consists of 15 residues. The germline gives CDR1 MNHEY, CDR2 SVGAGI. V gave up 6 bases and J gave up 0 bases; unmatched junction bases: 5. In DNA form, the CDR3 reads TGTGCCAGCAGGCTCCGGGACAGGAGCACAGATACGCAGTATTTT. This gives the protein CASRLRDRSTDTQYF.

This rearrangement joins TRBV19 to TRBJ2-3; 11 bases are a match to TRBD2. V lost 6 bases, J lost 2 bases, and 13 bases stayed unmatched. This CDR3 has 18 residues. Germline CDR1 and CDR2: LNHDA and SQIVND (reference sequence). CDR3 sequence reads: CASSLRLAGLQHTDTQYF. In DNA form, the CDR3 reads TGTGCCAGTAGCTTAAGACTAGCGGGACTACAGCACACAGATACGCAGTATTTT.